Sequencing of this T cell receptor beta chain was carried out in a study of blood T cell repertoires in COVID-19. The overall study: COVID-19 samples from acute and convalescent phases originated in the United States, Italy and Spain.

Source study methods: Reference gene primer amplification in the assay estimated nucleated cell counts. The assay was immunoSEQ multiplex PCR, and TCRdb's table has in-frame clones only and misses some. That table furnishes V, J and clone size, whereas the DNA furnished D and trimming. The sample includes 250,000 to 300,000 clones, approximately 82% of them seen just once. V shed 2 bases, J shed 4 bases, and the junction held 6 bases outside the gene matches. CDR1 is SGHVS, CDR2 FQNEAQ, per germline. CDR3 length: 16 amino acids. The rearrangement joins TRBV7-8 to TRBJ1-3; 9 positions agree with TRBD1. The sequence was obtained from a man aged 35 to 55 who had been exposed to COVID-19. Sequenced input: PBMCs or T cells enriched from blood (not recorded which). The CDR3 reads CASSLRGTGSGNTIYF. The CDR3 nucleotides are TGTGCCAGCAGCTTACGTGGGACAGGGTCCGGAAACACCATATATTTT.